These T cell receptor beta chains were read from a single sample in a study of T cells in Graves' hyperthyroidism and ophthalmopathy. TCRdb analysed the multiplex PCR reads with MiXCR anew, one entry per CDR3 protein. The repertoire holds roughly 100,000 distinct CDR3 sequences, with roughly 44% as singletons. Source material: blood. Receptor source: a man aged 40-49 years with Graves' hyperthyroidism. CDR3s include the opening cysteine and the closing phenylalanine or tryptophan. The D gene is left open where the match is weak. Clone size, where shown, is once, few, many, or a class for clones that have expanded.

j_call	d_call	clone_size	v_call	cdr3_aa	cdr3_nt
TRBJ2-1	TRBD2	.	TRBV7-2	CASSWGLAGNEQFF	TGTGCCAGCAGCTGGGGACTAGCGGGCAATGAGCAGTTCTTC
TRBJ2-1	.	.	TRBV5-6	CASRDGPPQIF	TGTGCCAGCAGGGATGGGCCGCCACAGATCTTC
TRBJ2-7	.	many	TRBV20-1	CSARVTGHNEQYF	TGCAGTGCTAGAGTTACAGGGCACAACGAGCAGTACTTC
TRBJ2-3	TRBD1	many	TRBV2	CASSEPPGQGVTDTQYF	TGTGCCAGCAGTGAACCTCCGGGACAGGGGGTCACAGATACGCAGTATTTT
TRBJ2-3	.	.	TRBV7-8	CASRYGRLGTDTQYF	TGTGCCAGCAGATACGGGCGGTTGGGCACAGATACGCAGTATTTT
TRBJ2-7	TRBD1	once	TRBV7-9	CASSVTGGTYEQYF	TGTGCCAGCAGTGTAACAGGGGGTACCTACGAGCAGTACTTC
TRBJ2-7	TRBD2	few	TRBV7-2	CASSLVGTSGSYEQYF	TGTGCCAGCAGCTTAGTGGGGACTAGCGGGAGTTACGAGCAGTACTTC
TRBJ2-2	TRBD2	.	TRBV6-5	CASSPPGLAGPGELFF	TGCGCCAGCAGTCCCCCGGGACTAGCGGGCCCCGGGGAGCTGTTTTTT
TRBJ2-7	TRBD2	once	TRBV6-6	CASSPTSEAYEQYF	TGTGCCAGCAGCCCTACTAGCGAGGCCTACGAGCAGTACTTC
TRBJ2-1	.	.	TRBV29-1	CSVEGSSYNEQFF	TGCAGCGTTGAGGGCAGCTCCTACAATGAGCAGTTCTTC
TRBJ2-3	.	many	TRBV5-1	CASSVGGPSSTDTQYF	TGCGCCAGCAGCGTCGGGGGGCCATCTAGCACAGATACGCAGTATTTT
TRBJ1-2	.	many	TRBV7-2	CASSLDYLRDNYGYTF	TGTGCCAGCAGCTTAGATTATCTGCGGGACAACTATGGCTACACCTTC
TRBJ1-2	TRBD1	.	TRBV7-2	CASSLAGQTHYGYTF	TGTGCCAGCAGCTTAGCGGGACAGACGCACTATGGCTACACCTTC
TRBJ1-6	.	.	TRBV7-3	CASSQDELSRLSPLHF	TGTGCCAGCAGCCAAGATGAGCTGAGTCGCCTTTCACCCCTCCACTTT
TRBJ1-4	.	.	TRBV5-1	CASNPRAKMEPTLNATNEKLFF	TGCGCCAGCAACCCCCGCGCAAAAATGGAGCCAACTCTAAATGCAACTAATGAAAAACTGTTTTTT
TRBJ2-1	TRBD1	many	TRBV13	CASERGQGARNEQFF	TGTGCCAGCGAACGGGGACAGGGGGCGCGGAATGAGCAGTTCTTC
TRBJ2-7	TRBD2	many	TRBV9	CASSGGNLAVNEQYF	TGTGCCAGCAGCGGGGGGAATCTAGCGGTCAACGAGCAGTACTTC
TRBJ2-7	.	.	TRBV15	CATSSLLGDRTYEQYF	TGTGCCACCAGCAGCTTGCTGGGCGACCGGACCTACGAGCAGTACTTC
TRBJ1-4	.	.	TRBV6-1	CASRPGTSNEKLFF	TGTGCCAGCAGGCCCGGGACCTCTAATGAAAAACTGTTTTTT
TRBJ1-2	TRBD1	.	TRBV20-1	CSASTGGGGYGYTF	TGCAGTGCTAGTACAGGGGGCGGTGGCTATGGCTACACCTTC
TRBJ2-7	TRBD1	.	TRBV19	CARSTGTGGSEQYF	TGTGCCAGGTCGACAGGGACAGGGGGATCCGAGCAGTACTTC
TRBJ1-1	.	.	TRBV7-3	CASSFQGGAEAFF	TGTGCCAGCAGCTTTCAAGGGGGGGCTGAAGCTTTCTTT
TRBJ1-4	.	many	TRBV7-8	CACRGGTNEKLFF	TGTGCCTGTCGGGGTGGGACTAATGAAAAACTGTTTTTT
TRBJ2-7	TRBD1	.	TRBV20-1	CSASGDRGLSYEQYF	TGCAGTGCTTCCGGCGACAGGGGGCTCTCCTACGAGCAGTACTTC
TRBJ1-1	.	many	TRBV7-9	CASSLVMNTEAFF	TGTGCCAGCAGCTTAGTAATGAACACTGAAGCTTTCTTT
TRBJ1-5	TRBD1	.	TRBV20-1	CSASGRDREIQPQHF	TGCAGTGCTAGTGGTCGTGACAGGGAGATTCAGCCCCAGCATTTT
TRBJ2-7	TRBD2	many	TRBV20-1	CSAGTSGSSYEQYF	TGCAGTGCTGGGACTAGCGGGAGTTCCTACGAGCAGTACTTC
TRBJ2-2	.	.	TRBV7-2	CASGVRGAGSTGELFF	TGTGCCAGCGGCGTACGCGGGGCAGGTAGCACCGGGGAGCTGTTTTTT
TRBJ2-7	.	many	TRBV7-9	CASSLATGTEQYF	TGTGCCAGCAGCTTAGCCACTGGGACCGAGCAGTACTTC
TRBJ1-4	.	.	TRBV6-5	CASSFRLDGKLFF	TGTGCCAGCAGTTTCCGTTTGGACGGGAAACTGTTTTTT
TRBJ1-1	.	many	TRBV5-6	CASSGGGGFTEAFF	TGTGCCAGCAGCGGCGGCGGAGGGTTCACTGAAGCTTTCTTT
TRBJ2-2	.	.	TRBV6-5	CASKRGPNTGELFF	TGTGCCAGCAAAAGGGGACCTAACACCGGGGAGCTGTTTTTT
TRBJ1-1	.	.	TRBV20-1	CSAREITEAFF	TGCAGTGCTAGAGAAATCACTGAAGCTTTCTTT
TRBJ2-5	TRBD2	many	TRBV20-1	CSARGRGGPGETQYF	TGCAGTGCTAGAGGGCGGGGGGGGCCCGGGGAGACCCAGTACTTC
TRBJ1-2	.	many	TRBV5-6	CASSLVGAGFDRLGYTF	TGTGCCAGCAGCTTGGTGGGGGCAGGGTTTGATCGGTTGGGCTACACCTTC
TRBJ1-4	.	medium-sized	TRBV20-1	CSARIPTNEKLFF	TGCAGTGCTAGGATCCCAACTAATGAAAAACTGTTTTTT
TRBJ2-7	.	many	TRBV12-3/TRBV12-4	CASSLRGGSEVYEQYF	TGTGCCAGCAGTTTAAGGGGGGGCTCAGAGGTCTACGAGCAGTACTTC
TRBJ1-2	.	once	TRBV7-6	CASSLGLRVGYTF	TGTGCCAGCAGCCTCGGACTCAGGGTTGGCTACACCTTC
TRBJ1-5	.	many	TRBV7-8	CASSLLRGDRTLNQPQHF	TGTGCCAGCAGCTTGCTACGGGGTGACAGGACTCTCAATCAGCCCCAGCATTTT
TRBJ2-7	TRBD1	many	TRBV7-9	CASSWDRDEQYF	TGTGCCAGCAGCTGGGACAGGGATGAGCAGTACTTC
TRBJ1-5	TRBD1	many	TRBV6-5	CASSPGTGGLPQHF	TGTGCCAGCAGCCCCGGGACAGGGGGCTTGCCCCAGCATTTT
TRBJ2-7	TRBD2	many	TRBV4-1	CASSQVPAGTSAYEQYF	TGCGCCAGCAGCCAAGTTCCCGCCGGGACTAGCGCCTACGAGCAGTACTTC
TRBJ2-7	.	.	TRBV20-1	CSARSAGTYEQYF	TGCAGTGCCCGTTCGGCAGGAACGTACGAGCAGTACTTC
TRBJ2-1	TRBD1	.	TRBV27	CASSLRQGNYNEQFF	TGTGCCAGCAGTTTGAGACAGGGGAATTACAATGAGCAGTTCTTC
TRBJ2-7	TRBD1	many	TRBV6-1	CASSEDRGWDEQYF	TGTGCCAGCAGTGAGGACAGGGGGTGGGACGAGCAGTACTTC
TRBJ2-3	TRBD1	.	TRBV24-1	CATSAGGVTDTQYF	TGTGCCACCAGCGCAGGGGGCGTCACAGATACGCAGTATTTT
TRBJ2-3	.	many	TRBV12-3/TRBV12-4	CASSLRQGIDTQYF	TGTGCCAGCAGTTTAAGGCAGGGGATAGATACGCAGTATTTT
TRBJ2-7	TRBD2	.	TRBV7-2	CASSLPTSGRAYEQYF	TGTGCCAGCAGCCTACCGACTAGCGGGAGGGCCTACGAGCAGTACTTC
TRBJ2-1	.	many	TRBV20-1	CSARVADTYNEQFF	TGCAGTGCTAGGGTAGCGGATACCTACAATGAGCAGTTCTTC
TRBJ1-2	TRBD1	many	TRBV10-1	CASSDGQGGGYTF	TGCGCCAGCAGTGATGGACAGGGCGGTGGCTACACCTTC
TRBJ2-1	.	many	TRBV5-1	CASSLVTVSYNEQFF	TGCGCCAGCAGCTTGGTTACAGTGTCCTACAATGAGCAGTTCTTC
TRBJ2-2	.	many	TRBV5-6	CASSLGRGTGELFF	TGTGCCAGCAGCTTGGGAAGGGGCACCGGGGAGCTGTTTTTT
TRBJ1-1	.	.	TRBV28	CASTSHANMEAFF	TGTGCCAGCACTTCCCACGCGAACATGGAAGCTTTCTTT
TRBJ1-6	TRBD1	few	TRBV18	CASSYGQGQFYNSPLHF	TGTGCCAGCTCTTACGGACAGGGACAATTCTATAATTCACCCCTCCACTTT
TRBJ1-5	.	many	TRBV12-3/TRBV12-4	CASSLRQVQTQHF	TGTGCCAGCAGCCTACGACAGGTCCAGACCCAGCATTTT
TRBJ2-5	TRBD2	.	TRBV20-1	CSTAGLADQETQYF	TGCAGTACTGCGGGACTAGCGGACCAAGAGACCCAGTACTTC
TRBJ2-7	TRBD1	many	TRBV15	CATRRGTGVYEQYF	TGTGCCACCAGGAGAGGGACAGGGGTGTACGAGCAGTACTTC